This T cell receptor beta chain was sequenced for a study of blood T cell repertoires in COVID-19. About the study: The United States, Italy and Spain provided the acute and convalescent COVID-19 samples.

The CDR3 consists of 14 residues. CDR1 SGHRS and CDR2 YFSETQ come from the germline V gene. J was trimmed by 4 bases and V by 4 bases; bases with no gene match: 6. The assay was immunoSEQ multiplex PCR, and TCRdb's table has in-frame clones only and misses some. The sample has 130,000 to 150,000 clones; approximately 80% are singletons. Sequences were obtained from peripheral blood. This sequence was found in a woman between 50 and 59 years old in a cohort sampled during active or convalescent COVID-19. This chain connects TRBV5-1 to TRBJ2-5, with 8 bases identical to TRBD1. CDR3: CASSPDRAVETQYF. Written as DNA, the CDR3 is TGCGCCAGCAGCCCGGACAGGGCGGTAGAGACCCAGTACTTC. The complete variable domain, with remaining parts taken from reference TRBV5-1 and TRBJ2-5, reads KAGVTQTPRYLIKTRGQQVTLSCSPISGHRSVSWYQQTPGQGLQFLFEYFSETQRNKGNFPGRFSGRQFSNSRSEMNVSTLELGDSALYLCASSPDRAVETQYFGPGTRLLVL.